The 29 T cell receptor beta chains below were found in one sample sequenced in a study of T cell changes during pregnancy in multiple sclerosis. Sequencing used immunoSEQ multiplex PCR; TCRdb keeps in-frame clones, though not all of them. The table has roughly 50,000 clones, approximately 90% seen once. The specimen was CD8+ T cells from peripheral blood mononuclear cells, collected in the second trimester of pregnancy. All receptors come from a female donor with multiple sclerosis, enrolled in a pregnancy study.

The rearrangement links TRBV29-1 to TRBJ2-3; TRBD2 aligns across 9 bases. The CDR3 length is 15 residues. Trimming cost V 7 bases and J 2 bases; bases outside gene matches: 10. CDR1 is SQVTM, CDR2 ANQGSEA, per germline. CDR3 DNA: TGCAGCGGAGATGGTGCGGGAGGGAACACAGATACGCAGTATTTT. Amino acid sequence: CSGDGAGGNTDTQYF.

V usage is TRBV11-2 and J usage is TRBJ2-7, with unresolved D. The V end lost 3 bases, the J end lost 4 bases, and 10 bases lay between the germline ends. Germline V lookup: CDR1 SGHAT, CDR2 FQNNGV. The CDR3 is 13 residues long. CDR3 amino acids: CASSFRQVYEQYF. For the CDR3, the DNA is TGTGCCAGCAGCTTCAGGCAGGTTTACGAGCAGTACTTC. Variable domain in full (rest from reference TRBV11-2 and TRBJ2-7): EAGVAQSPRYKIIEKRQSVAFWCNPISGHATLYWYQQILGQGPKLLIQFQNNGVVDDSQLPKDRFSAERLKGVDSTLKIQPAKLEDSAVYLCASSFRQVYEQYFGPGTRLTVT.

The chain links TRBV29-1 to TRBJ2-2; D not resolved. The CDR3 is made up of 13 amino acids. V was clipped by 5 bases and J by 3 bases, with 10 bases between them. CDR1 is SQVTM, CDR2 ANQGSEA, per germline. CDR3 protein: CSVPDTDTGELFF. CDR3 bases: TGCAGCGTTCCCGACACCGACACCGGGGAGCTGTTTTTT.

The chain couples TRBV7-2 to TRBJ2-7, with 8 bases aligning to TRBD2. J was trimmed by 0 bases and V by 2 bases; bases with no gene match: 6. CDR1 and CDR2 from the germline V gene are SGHTA and FQGNSA. CDR3 length: 16 amino acids. As DNA, the CDR3 is TGTGCCAGCAGCTTATTCGGCGGGGGGAGCTCCTACGAGCAGTACTTC. It encodes CASSLFGGGSSYEQYF.

This clone was seen once. The CDR3 here is CASSSTGGPYEQYF. The CDR3 DNA reads TGTGCCAGCAGCTCTACAGGGGGACCCTACGAGCAGTACTTC. The V call is TRBV7-9, the J call TRBJ2-7, with 8 bases aligning to TRBD1. Germline V gene data show CDR1 as SEHNR and CDR2 as FQNEAQ (reference sequence). Trimming took 4 bases from V and 2 from J; bases not matched to a gene: 4. This CDR3 spans 14 amino acids.

The chain joins TRBV11-3 to TRBJ1-2; 8 nucleotides match TRBD1. This CDR3 contains 15 residues. V shed 7 bases, J shed 0 bases, and the junction held 7 bases outside the gene matches. Per the germline V gene, CDR1 is SGHNT and CDR2 is YENEEA. The CDR3 here is CASTLTGGTNYGYTF. CDR3 bases: TGTGCCAGCACCCTTACAGGGGGAACTAACTATGGCTACACCTTC.

This chain uses TRBV5-1 with TRBJ2-7, with TRBD1 matching over 8 bases. The CDR3 runs 16 residues. V was clipped by 6 bases and J by 5 bases; unmatched bases: 16. Germline loops: CDR1 SGHRS, CDR2 YFSETQ. The CDR3 here is CASNQWGTGVMHEQYF. CDR3 coding DNA: TGCGCCAGCAACCAATGGGGGACAGGAGTAATGCACGAGCAGTACTTC.

The V and J genes are TRBV13 and TRBJ2-3; no clear D gene. Germline CDR1 reads PRHDT; CDR2 reads FYEKMQ (reference sequence). The CDR3 spans 15 residues. V gave up 4 bases and J gave up 0 bases, with 11 bases separating them. As DNA, the CDR3 is TGTGCCAGCAGCTCCCGGGTCTCTAGCACAGATACGCAGTATTTT. It specifies CASSSRVSSTDTQYF. The variable domain in full, completed from reference TRBV13 and TRBJ2-3, reads AAGVIQSPRHLIKEKRETATLKCYPIPRHDTVYWYQQGPGQDPQFLISFYEKMQSDKGSIPDRFSAQQFSDYHSELNMSSLELGDSALYFCASSSRVSSTDTQYFGPGTRLTVL.

CDR3 region: CASSFSRGEEETQYF. For the CDR3, the DNA is TGTGCCAGCAGCTTCTCCAGGGGCGAAGAAGAGACCCAGTACTTC. The chain recombines TRBV7-9 with TRBJ2-5, with TRBD1 as a possible D gene (6 bases). This CDR3 contains 15 residues. Germline CDR1 reads SEHNR; CDR2 reads FQNEAQ (reference sequence). V was pared by 3 bases and J by 3 bases, with 14 bases between.

The chain couples TRBV5-4 to TRBJ2-5; 9 nucleotides match TRBD1. The CDR3 has 16 residues. The ends lost 1 base at V and 4 bases at J; junction bases unmatched: 8. CDR1 and CDR2 from the germline V gene are SGHNT and YYREEE (reference sequence). The CDR3 sequence: CASSLPGTGFGETQYF. The CDR3 DNA reads TGTGCCAGCAGCTTGCCCGGGACAGGGTTCGGAGAGACCCAGTACTTC. The variable domain in full, completed from reference TRBV5-4 and TRBJ2-5, reads ETGVTQSPTHLIKTRGQQVTLRCSSQSGHNTVSWYQQALGQGPQFIFQYYREEENGRGNFPPRFSGLQFPNYSSELNVNALELDDSALYLCASSLPGTGFGETQYFGPGTRLLVL.

The chain links TRBV12-5 to TRBJ1-4; D perhaps matches TRBD1 (5 bases). V shed 5 bases and J shed 4 bases, with 14 bases lying between them. CDR3 length: 15 residues. In germline, CDR1 is LGHNT, CDR2 FRNRAP. CDR3 DNA: TGTGCTAGTGGTCCGTCGGCAGGGTTTAATGAAAAACTGTTTTTT. Residues: CASGPSAGFNEKLFF.

This clone was counted only a few times. This sequence joins TRBV6-4 and TRBJ2-3, with D maybe TRBD2 (6 bases). V lost 4 bases, J lost 3 bases, and 14 bases lay in between. This CDR3 region has 15 residues. The germline CDR1 and CDR2 sequences are MRHNA and SNTAGT. The CDR3 coding sequence is TGTGCCAGCAGTGTACGGGGGACCCTAACAGATACGCAGTATTTT. It codes for CASSVRGTLTDTQYF.

V gene TRBV2 combines with J gene TRBJ1-4; the D gene is possibly TRBD1 (5 bases). The CDR3 runs 15 residues. Trimming removed 5 bases from V and 6 bases from J, with 16 bases in between. Germline CDR1 and CDR2: SNHLY and FYNNEI. CDR3 in amino acids: CASSKTGDVDEKLFF. CDR3 sequence (DNA): TGTGCCAGCAGTAAAACAGGTGACGTTGATGAAAAACTGTTTTTT. Together with reference TRBV2 and TRBJ1-4, the CDR3 gives the full variable domain: EPEVTQTPSHQVTQMGQEVILRCVPISNHLYFYWYRQILGQKVEFLVSFYNNEISEKSEIFDDQFSVERPDGSNFTLKIRSTKLEDSAMYFCASSKTGDVDEKLFFGSGTQLSVL.

The chain uses TRBV6-5 and TRBJ1-1; D gene ambiguous. The germline gives CDR1 MNHEY, CDR2 SVGAGI. The length of the CDR3 is 15 residues. Trimming pared 2 bases from V and 1 base from J, leaving 11 bases between. Here the CDR3 reads CASSYGSNTNTEAFF. The CDR3 DNA reads as TGTGCCAGCAGTTACGGTAGTAATACGAACACTGAAGCTTTCTTT.

This chain connects TRBV19 to TRBJ1-2, with D possibly matching TRBD1 (6 bases). The germline gives CDR1 LNHDA, CDR2 SQIVND (reference sequence). This CDR3 is built from 12 residues. V dropped 10 bases and J dropped 6 bases, with 15 bases sitting between them. CDR3 protein: CATHRGHHGYTF. The CDR3 nucleotides are TGTGCCACCCACCGGGGACATCATGGCTACACCTTC.

The rearrangement uses TRBV9 and TRBJ2-5, with 7 bases matching TRBD1. Germline V gives CDR1 SGDLS, CDR2 YYNGEE. V was clipped by 0 bases and J by 3 bases; unmatched bases: 2. The CDR3 sequence is 14 residues long. CDR3 residues: CASSVAGQEETQYF. In DNA, the CDR3 is TGTGCCAGCAGCGTAGCTGGACAGGAAGAGACCCAGTACTTC.

V gene TRBV12-5 combines with J gene TRBJ1-2, with D perhaps TRBD1 (5 bases). Germline V CDR1 and CDR2: LGHNT, FRNRAP. The CDR3 is 13 amino acids. Trimming removed 3 bases at V and 3 bases at J, with 8 bases between. The CDR3 DNA sequence: TGTGCTAGTGGTTTTTTCAGGGACTATGGCTACACCTTC. Its translation: CASGFFRDYGYTF.

The chain couples TRBV7-8 to TRBJ2-7, with 9 positions matching TRBD2. Trimming cost V 1 base and J 4 bases; bases outside gene matches: 2. Germline values: CDR1 SGHVS, CDR2 FQNEAQ. The CDR3 spans 14 residues. CDR3 coding DNA: TGTGCCAGCAGCTTAGATAGCGGGGGATACGAGCAGTACTTC. Translation: CASSLDSGGYEQYF.

This rearrangement joins TRBV11-1 to TRBJ2-5, with 7 bases matching TRBD2. CDR1 and CDR2 from the germline V gene are SGHAT and FQDESV (reference sequence). V was clipped by 7 bases and J by 4 bases; unmatched bases: 6. This CDR3 is built from 13 residues. The CDR3 sequence is CASTLPGGETQYF. Written as DNA, the CDR3 is TGTGCCAGCACCCTCCCGGGGGGAGAGACCCAGTACTTC.

This chain joins TRBV29-1 and TRBJ2-7; TRBD2 agrees at 9 bases. Germline CDR1 and CDR2: SQVTM and ANQGSEA. The CDR3 totals 16 residues. The V segment lost 6 bases and the J segment 0 bases; nucleotides outside the gene matches: 12. Written as DNA, the CDR3 is TGCAGCGTCCTGAACGAACAGCGGGAGGTCTCCTACGAGCAGTACTTC. Amino acid sequence: CSVLNEQREVSYEQYF.

The rearrangement uses TRBV4-1 and TRBJ1-2; D remains unclear. Germline loops: CDR1 MGHRA, CDR2 YSYEKL. Between the trimmed V and J ends, which lost 7 bases and 1 base, there was a span of 16 bases. The CDR3 spans 15 residues. CDR3 DNA sequence: TGCGCCAGCACCAGCGTCAAACATCTTAACTATGGCTACACCTTC. It is translated as CASTSVKHLNYGYTF.

V and J are TRBV6-1 and TRBJ1-1; the D gene is possibly TRBD1 (5 bases). The length of the CDR3 is 18 residues. Germline CDR1 and CDR2: MNHNS and SASEGT. Between the trimmed V and J ends, which lost 6 bases and 4 bases, there was a span of 27 bases. CDR3 residues: CASRELLQGIIGVTEAFF. CDR3 DNA sequence: TGTGCCAGCAGAGAATTGCTCCAGGGAATTATTGGAGTCACTGAAGCTTTCTTT.

As to this clone: This sample includes further DNA sequences coding for the same CDR3. For the CDR3, the DNA is TGTGCCAGCAGCTCAGGGCCCAACTACGAGCAGTACTTC. Its protein is CASSSGPNYEQYF. V usage is TRBV7-6 and J usage is TRBJ2-7; possibly TRBD1 for D (5 bases). CDR3 length equals 13 residues. The V end lost 4 bases, the J end lost 3 bases, and 10 bases lay between the germline ends. Germline lookup yields CDR1 SGHVS and CDR2 FNYEAQ.

In this sample, this clone turned up a few times. The gene calls are TRBV11-1 and TRBJ1-1, with 7 bases fitting TRBD1. V lost 4 bases to trimming and J lost 7 bases; unmatched junction nucleotides: 12. CDR3 length: 15 residues. Germline assignment: CDR1 SGHAT and CDR2 FQDESV (reference sequence). CDR3 sequence: CASSYTGQAMGEAFF. The CDR3 coding sequence is TGTGCCAGCAGCTACACCGGACAGGCTATGGGTGAAGCTTTCTTT.

The chain links TRBV19 to TRBJ2-6; D is undetermined. The CDR3 consists of 17 residues. Germline-derived CDR1 and CDR2 are LNHDA and SQIVND (reference sequence). The ends were cut back, 0 bases at V and 2 bases at J, with 11 bases in the middle. Here the CDR3 reads CASSIDRTGPGANVLTF. The CDR3 DNA reads TGTGCCAGTAGTATAGACCGTACTGGGCCTGGGGCCAACGTCCTGACTTTC.

The V gene is TRBV19, the J gene TRBJ2-7, with 7 bases lining up with TRBD1. CDR1 LNHDA and CDR2 SQIVND come from the germline V gene (reference sequence). After removal of 3 bases from V and 0 bases from J, the junction contained 5 bases not matched to a gene. This CDR3 has 15 residues. CDR3 sequence reads: CASSMAGGSSYEQYF. The CDR3, as DNA: TGTGCCAGTAGTATGGCAGGGGGAAGCTCCTACGAGCAGTACTTC. Looking up the rest from reference TRBV19 and TRBJ2-7 gives the full variable domain: DGGITQSPKYLFRKEGQNVTLSCEQNLNHDAMYWYRQDPGQGLRLIYYSQIVNDFQKGDIAEGYSVSREKKESFPLTVTSAQKNPTAFYLCASSMAGGSSYEQYFGPGTRLTVT.

The V call is TRBV11-2, the J call TRBJ2-7; 9 bases match TRBD1. With V trimmed by 5 bases and J by 4 bases, 9 bases remained unmatched. Germline V gene sequence: CDR1 SGHAT, CDR2 FQNNGV. The CDR3 has 15 residues. CDR3 DNA: TGTGCCAGCAGCACGGGACAGGGAAGATCATACGAGCAGTACTTC. It specifies CASSTGQGRSYEQYF.

This chain joins TRBV14 and TRBJ1-2, with 8 bases aligning to TRBD1. The V gene end was trimmed by 4 bases and the J gene end by 5 bases; junction bases not matched to a gene: 18. Germline values: CDR1 SGHDN, CDR2 FVKESK. The CDR3 runs to 18 residues. CDR3 sequence (DNA): TGTGCCAGCAGCCTCCAAGATCTAGGGGACAGGCCTCTTTATGGCTACACCTTC. This encodes CASSLQDLGDRPLYGYTF.

This sequence joins TRBV4-1 and TRBJ1-1; perhaps TRBD1 as D (5 bases). The germline V gene has CDR1 MGHRA and CDR2 YSYEKL. CDR3 size: 16 residues. Trimming removed 4 bases from V and 3 bases from J, with 18 bases in between. As DNA, the CDR3 is TGCGCCAGCAGCCCAGGTTCCTGGGGGGGAGACACTGAAGCTTTCTTT. This codes for CASSPGSWGGDTEAFF.